The clone carrying this TCR beta chain was counted at least ten times. Germline V CDR1 and CDR2: DFQATT, SNEGSKA (reference sequence). The CDR3 runs 15 residues. V lost 1 base and J lost 4; bases outside the gene matches: 4. These data belong to a study of T-cell memory formation after mild COVID-19. TCRdb independently ran MiXCR on the 5' RACE reads; one entry per CDR3 protein. The sample lists some 120,000 distinct CDR3 sequences, approximately 15% occurring once. The sequencing sample was made of PBMCs or a T cell subset sorted from them (not recorded which). This chain joins TRBV20-1 and TRBJ2-3, with TRBD2 matching 11 bases. The clonotype originates from a man aged 18 to 30 who had mild COVID-19 (a few samples of this study predate the infection). Cell type and time point are not known. DNA for the CDR3: TGCAGTGCTAGAGTTGGGACTAGCGGATCAGATACGCAGTATTTT. As protein: CSARVGTSGSDTQYF.